This T cell receptor beta chain was sequenced during a study of human thymus T cells. Study-level points and caveats: It looked as if thymic and blood repertoires used V and J genes in a biased way.

A note on this clone: What it binds is unknown.

Thymic material originated from resections removed in the course of corrective heart surgery. The V gene's germline CDR1 is GTSNPN and CDR2 SVGIG (reference sequence). The CDR3 runs 14 residues. V was cut by 1 base and J by 4 bases, with 13 bases left in between. Method: immunoSEQ multiplex PCR; TCRdb's copy keeps in-frame clones and lacks some. The sample yields roughly 130,000 clones, more than 90% seen once. The source is a boy in the first two years of life with a congenital heart defect but otherwise immunologically healthy. This sequence joins TRBV30 and TRBJ1-1, with D maybe TRBD1 (6 bases). The source material was thymus tissue. The chain's CDR3 is CAWSGAGGATEAFF. CDR3 sequence (DNA): TGTGCCTGGAGTGGCGCGGGGGGGGCCACTGAAGCTTTCTTT.